This TCR beta chain was sequenced for a study of T cell responses to AZD1222 COVID-19 vaccine. Study-wide results and limits: It should be noted that donors were predominantly white British and more often female, and clonal diversity was possibly underestimated. Every sample of the repertoires postdated the peak T cell response.

Remarks on this clone: Its antigen remains unknown.

Profiled with immunoSEQ multiplex PCR; TCRdb holds only in-frame clones, not every one. The data show about 130,000 clones, 70% to 90% seen once. The sample here was peripheral blood, taken on day 0 of AZD1222 vaccination. This TCR was recovered from an adult in good health.

The CDR3 loop is CASSYSGTTSVEQFF. The CDR3 region has the DNA TGTGCCAGCAGTTACTCGGGTACGACTAGTGTTGAGCAGTTCTTC. The chain links TRBV6-5 to TRBJ2-1, with D maybe TRBD2 (6 bases). V shed 0 bases and J shed 9 bases, with 15 bases lying between them. The germline gives CDR1 MNHEY, CDR2 SVGAGI. This CDR3 has 15 residues.